This TCR beta chain was sequenced in a study of blood T cells in healthy people across ages. Together with a sample-barcoded 5' primer, a J-beta primer mix was included in a second PCR lasting roughly 6 to 12 cycles. Researchers report that each sample yielded at least 2.5 million CDR3-containing paired-end reads. TCRdb analysed the 5' RACE reads with MiXCR anew, one entry per CDR3 protein. This sample yields about 650,000 distinct CDR3 sequences, of which 52% are seen a single time; roughly 13% belongs to the top ten. Each donor had about 10 milliliters of peripheral blood drawn. Trimming stripped 6 bases from V and 3 bases from J, with 24 bases between. The CDR3 is 18 residues long. Germline CDR1 and CDR2: MNHEY and SVGEGT. Overall study findings and caveats: Strong correlation linked observed beta diversity and percent naive T cells.

This clonotype was detected only once. Its antigen is not identified. This receptor was identified in a woman of 80 years or more in good health. The chain employs TRBV6-2 or TRBV6-3 and TRBJ2-4, with unresolved D. The sequenced sample consisted of blood. The CDR3 reads CASRPVRRMHASKNIQYF. CDR3 bases: TGTGCCAGCAGGCCTGTTCGTCGGATGCACGCTAGCAAAAACATTCAGTACTTC.